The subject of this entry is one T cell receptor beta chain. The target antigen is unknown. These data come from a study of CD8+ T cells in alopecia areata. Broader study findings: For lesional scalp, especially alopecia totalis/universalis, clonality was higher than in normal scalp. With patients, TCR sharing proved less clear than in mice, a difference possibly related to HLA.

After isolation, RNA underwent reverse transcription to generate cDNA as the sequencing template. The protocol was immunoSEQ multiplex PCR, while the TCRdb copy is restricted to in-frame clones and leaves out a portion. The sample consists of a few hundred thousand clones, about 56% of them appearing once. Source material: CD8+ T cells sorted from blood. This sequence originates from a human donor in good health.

The CDR3 is CASSLDLGRSSYEQYF. CDR3 nucleotide sequence: TGTGCCAGCAGCTTAGATCTGGGACGGAGCTCCTACGAGCAGTACTTC. This rearrangement joins TRBV11-2 to TRBJ2-7; D may correspond to TRBD1 or TRBD2 (5 bases each). The V gene's germline CDR1 is SGHAT and CDR2 FQNNGV. With 0 bases removed from V and 0 bases from J, the gap between germline ends came to 12 bases. This CDR3 region has 16 residues.